Following are 20 T cell receptor beta chains from one sample sequenced in a study of CD8+ T cells in alopecia areata. Extraction of RNA preceded its reverse transcription into cDNA, which served as the sequencing template. Assay: immunoSEQ multiplex PCR; the TCRdb copy retains only in-frame clones and omits some. Counted here are some 130,000 clones, almost 50% occurring once; the ten biggest clones make up around 20%. The sample was CD8+ T cells sorted from blood, taken at week 0. The receptors come from a human donor with alopecia areata.

This clone was seen only once. This sequence joins TRBV29-1 and TRBJ1-3; unclear D gene. V lost 5 bases and J lost 3, with 17 bases in between. Germline CDR1 is SQVTM and CDR2 is ANQGSEA. There are 15 residues in the CDR3. The CDR3 DNA reads TGCAGCGTTATCGTAGGGTCCCGTTTTGGAAACACCATATATTTT. Protein sequence: CSVIVGSRFGNTIYF.

The CDR3 DNA is TGCGCCAGCACCCTAAACAGGGGGAGATACGAGCAGTACTTC. Amino acids: CASTLNRGRYEQYF. The J gene is TRBJ2-7, the V gene TRBV4-3, with 8 positions matching TRBD1. After removal of 7 bases from V and 4 bases from J, the junction contained 9 bases not matched to a gene. The CDR3 loop spans 14 amino acids. The germline V gene has CDR1 LGHNA and CDR2 YSLEER.

The J gene is TRBJ2-6, the V gene TRBV27, with D hard to call. CDR3 length: 16 amino acids. Germline CDR1 is MNHEY and CDR2 is SMNVEV (reference sequence). Trimming cost V 5 bases and J 0 bases, with 11 bases left between them. The CDR3 DNA reads as TGTGCCAGCAGTAACTCGCGCAGCTCTGGGGCCAACGTCCTGACTTTC. It encodes CASSNSRSSGANVLTF.

The chain combines TRBV13 with TRBJ1-2, with 8 bases identical to TRBD1. The CDR3 spans 13 residues. Trimming took 4 bases from V and 8 from J; bases not matched to a gene: 6. The V gene's germline CDR1 is PRHDT and CDR2 FYEKMQ (reference sequence). CDR3 sequence (DNA): TGTGCCAGCAGCTCAGACAGGGGAGGCGGCTACACCTTC. Translated, it gives CASSSDRGGGYTF.

The chain's CDR3 is CASSLSGVDGYTF. The CDR3 bases are TGTGCCAGCAGCTTATCAGGGGTGGATGGCTACACCTTC. The V call is TRBV13, the J call TRBJ1-2, with a possible D match to TRBD1 (6 bases). The CDR3 sequence is 13 residues long. V was pared by 2 bases and J by 6 bases, with 10 bases between. Germline values: CDR1 PRHDT, CDR2 FYEKMQ (reference sequence). Using reference TRBV13 and TRBJ1-2 for the parts outside the CDR3, the full variable domain is AAGVIQSPRHLIKEKRETATLKCYPIPRHDTVYWYQQGPGQDPQFLISFYEKMQSDKGSIPDRFSAQQFSDYHSELNMSSLELGDSALYFCASSLSGVDGYTFGSGTRLTVV.

This clone turned up a few times. This CDR3 is CAWKDYNEQFF. The CDR3, as DNA: TGTGCCTGGAAGGACTACAATGAGCAGTTCTTC. The chain combines TRBV30 with TRBJ2-1; D remains ambiguous. The germline V gene encodes CDR1 GTSNPN and CDR2 SVGIG (reference sequence). V shed 4 bases and J shed 3 bases, with 4 bases lying between them. The CDR3 runs 11 residues.

The chain has TRBV9 and TRBJ2-5; possibly TRBD1 or TRBD2 for D (6 bases each). The V gene's germline CDR1 is SGDLS and CDR2 YYNGEE. The CDR3 sequence is 15 residues long. Trimming took off 0 bases at V and 5 bases at J, with 14 bases between the two ends. The CDR3 sequence: CASSVGAGGGETQYF. CDR3 nucleotides: TGTGCCAGCAGCGTAGGTGCAGGAGGGGGGGAGACCCAGTACTTC.

The rearrangement links TRBV6-5 to TRBJ2-7; 11 nucleotides match TRBD2. This CDR3 has 15 amino acids. V was pared by 5 bases and J by 3 bases, with 6 bases of the junction left unmatched. Germline CDR1 reads MNHEY; CDR2 reads SVGAGI. CDR3 sequence: CASSLAGGLFYEQYF. CDR3 DNA sequence: TGTGCCAGCAGTCTAGCGGGGGGTCTTTTCTACGAGCAGTACTTC.

The rearrangement links TRBV13 to TRBJ1-6, with TRBD1 matching 7 bases. Losses at the gene ends were 4 bases for V and 8 bases for J; bases not matched to a gene: 8. The CDR3 spans 15 residues. Germline CDR1 PRHDT, CDR2 FYEKMQ (reference sequence). In DNA, the CDR3 is TGTGCCAGCAGCTCCCAGGGGGGAGGAGATTCACCCCTCCACTTT. Translation gives CASSSQGGGDSPLHF.

The sample holds a few counts of this clone. The chain carries TRBV11-2 and TRBJ2-5; TRBD2 matches 10 bases. Germline loops: CDR1 SGHAT, CDR2 FQNNGV. The CDR3 runs to 17 residues. With 3 bases clipped from V and 9 bases from J, the junction kept 16 bases outside the gene matches. This CDR3 reads CASSLPSGGEIRVPQYF. The CDR3 bases are TGTGCCAGCAGCTTGCCCAGCGGGGGGGAAATAAGAGTGCCCCAGTACTTC.

The rearrangement joins TRBV5-6 to TRBJ1-5; D is ambiguous. The germline gives CDR1 SGHDT, CDR2 YYEEEE. The CDR3 is 13 residues long. V dropped 4 bases and J dropped 2 bases, with 7 bases sitting between them. The CDR3: CASSPSGNQPQHF. DNA of the CDR3: TGTGCCAGCAGCCCATCTGGCAATCAGCCCCAGCATTTT.

This clone showed up just a few times. The genes are TRBV5-1 and TRBJ2-2; D is ambiguous. This CDR3 has 12 amino acids. Trimming removed 2 bases from V and 4 bases from J, with 3 bases in between. Germline V CDR1 and CDR2: SGHRS, YFSETQ. Here the CDR3 DNA reads TGCGCCAGCAGCTTAACCACCGGGGAGCTGTTTTTT. It encodes CASSLTTGELFF.

The chain joins TRBV10-3 to TRBJ2-7; the D is unclear. V shed 0 bases and J shed 4 bases, with 10 bases lying between them. In germline, CDR1 is ENHRY, CDR2 SYGVKD. The CDR3 is made up of 14 amino acids. The CDR3 nucleotides read TGTGCCATCAGTGAGTCCTCACAGTCGTACGAGCAGTACTTC. It translates to CAISESSQSYEQYF.

This chain joins TRBV27 and TRBJ2-5, with a tentative D call TRBD1 (5 bases). The germline CDR1 and CDR2 sequences are MNHEY and SMNVEV (reference sequence). V was pared by 5 bases and J by 5 bases, with 15 bases between. The CDR3 length is 14 residues. In nucleotides, the CDR3 is TGTGCCAGCAGTCCACACAGGTCCCGGGAGACCCAGTACTTC. Translation: CASSPHRSRETQYF.

The chain recombines TRBV6-5 with TRBJ2-1, with 8 bases that match TRBD1. Germline lookup yields CDR1 MNHEY and CDR2 SVGAGI. The CDR3 sequence is 14 residues long. The junction had 10 bases not matched to a gene; V was cut back by 6 bases and J by 9 bases. The CDR3 bases are TGTGCCAGCAGCCCCAGGACAGGGCGAGGTGAGCAGTTCTTC. Protein sequence: CASSPRTGRGEQFF.

This clone was recorded only once. The J gene is TRBJ2-3, the V gene TRBV6-1; D not certain. Germline-derived CDR1 and CDR2 are MNHNS and SASEGT. Trimming took off 2 bases at V and 4 bases at J, with 19 bases between the two ends. The CDR3 extends over 17 amino acids. Here the CDR3 DNA reads TGTGCCAGCAGTGAACGTCCCGGACCGTCGGGCCCAGATACGCAGTATTTT. It encodes CASSERPGPSGPDTQYF.

The V and J genes are TRBV5-1 and TRBJ2-2; possible D gene TRBD1, 5 bases. V was clipped by 2 bases and J by 1 base, with 21 bases between them. The germline gives CDR1 SGHRS, CDR2 YFSETQ. The CDR3 has 19 residues. The CDR3 nucleotides are TGCGCCAGCAGCTTTTGGGGTAAAGGGGCGAGGCTGAACACCGGGGAGCTGTTTTTT. Translation gives CASSFWGKGARLNTGELFF.

This clone was seen many times. The gene calls are TRBV2 and TRBJ2-7, with 8 bases identical to TRBD2. The CDR3 totals 16 residues. J gave up 4 bases and V 1 base, and 9 bases lay outside the gene matches. Germline values: CDR1 SNHLY, CDR2 FYNNEI. The CDR3 region is CASSEDPAGVTYEQYF. For the CDR3, the DNA is TGTGCCAGCAGTGAAGACCCAGCGGGGGTTACATACGAGCAGTACTTC.

J is TRBJ2-7 and V is TRBV19; 7 bases line up with TRBD2. Germline V gives CDR1 LNHDA, CDR2 SQIVND (reference sequence). The junction had 14 bases not matched to a gene; V was cut back by 8 bases and J by 4 bases. This CDR3 is built from 15 residues. The CDR3 sequence is CASAPATQGGYEQYF. The CDR3 bases are TGTGCCAGTGCCCCTGCCACGCAGGGAGGGTACGAGCAGTACTTC.

This chain uses TRBV14 with TRBJ2-7; 9 nucleotides match TRBD1. The CDR3 is 15 amino acids. The V gene's germline CDR1 is SGHDN and CDR2 FVKESK. The V gene end was trimmed by 5 bases and the J gene end by 3 bases; junction bases not matched to a gene: 8. The CDR3 here is CASSVGQGLDYEQYF. Here the CDR3 DNA reads TGTGCCAGCAGCGTGGGACAGGGACTTGACTACGAGCAGTACTTC.